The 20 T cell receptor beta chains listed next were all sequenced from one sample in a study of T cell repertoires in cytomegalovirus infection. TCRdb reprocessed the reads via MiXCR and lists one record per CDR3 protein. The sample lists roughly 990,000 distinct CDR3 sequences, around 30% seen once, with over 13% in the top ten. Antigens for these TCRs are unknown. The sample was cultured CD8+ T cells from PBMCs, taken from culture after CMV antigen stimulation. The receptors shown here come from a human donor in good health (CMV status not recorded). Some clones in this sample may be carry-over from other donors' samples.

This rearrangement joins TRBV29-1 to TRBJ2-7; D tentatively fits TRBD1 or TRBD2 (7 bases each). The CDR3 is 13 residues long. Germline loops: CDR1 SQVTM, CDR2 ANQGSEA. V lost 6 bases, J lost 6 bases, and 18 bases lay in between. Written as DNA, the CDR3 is TGCAGCGTAAATCGGGGGAGGGGGCCCGAGCAGTACTTC. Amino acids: CSVNRGRGPEQYF.

The chain's CDR3 is CASKGGQETQYF. The CDR3 DNA sequence: TGTGCCAGCAAGGGCGGTCAAGAGACCCAGTACTTC. The chain recombines TRBV2 with TRBJ2-5; D is unresolved. V was trimmed by 7 bases and J by 2 bases, leaving 8 bases between them. CDR1 and CDR2 (germline): SNHLY, FYNNEI. CDR3 length: 12 residues.

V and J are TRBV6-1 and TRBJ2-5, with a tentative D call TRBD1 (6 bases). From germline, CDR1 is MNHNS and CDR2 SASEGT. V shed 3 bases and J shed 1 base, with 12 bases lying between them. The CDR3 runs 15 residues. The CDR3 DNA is TGTGCCAGCAGTGACGGTTTGGGGGCCCAAGAGACCCAGTACTTC. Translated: CASSDGLGAQETQYF.

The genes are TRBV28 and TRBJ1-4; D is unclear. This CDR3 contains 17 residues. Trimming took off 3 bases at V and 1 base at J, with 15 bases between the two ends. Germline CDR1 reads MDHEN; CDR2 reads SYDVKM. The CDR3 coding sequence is TGTGCCAGCAGTTTTGCCCATGTGGGAGGAACTAATGAAAAACTGTTTTTT. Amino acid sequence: CASSFAHVGGTNEKLFF.

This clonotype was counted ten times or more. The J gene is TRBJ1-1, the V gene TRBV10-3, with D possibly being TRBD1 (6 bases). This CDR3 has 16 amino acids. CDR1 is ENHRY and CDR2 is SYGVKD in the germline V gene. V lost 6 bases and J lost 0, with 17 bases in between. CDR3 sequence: CAIRQGEGFMNTEAFF. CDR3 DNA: TGTGCCATCAGACAGGGTGAGGGTTTCATGAACACTGAAGCTTTCTTT.

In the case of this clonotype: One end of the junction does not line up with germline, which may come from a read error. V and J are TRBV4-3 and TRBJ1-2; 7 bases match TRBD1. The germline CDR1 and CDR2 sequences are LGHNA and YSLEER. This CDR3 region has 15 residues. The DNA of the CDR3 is TGCGCCGGCAGCCTCGGACAGGAACAAAACTATGGCTACACCTTC. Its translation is CAGSLGQEQNYGYTF.

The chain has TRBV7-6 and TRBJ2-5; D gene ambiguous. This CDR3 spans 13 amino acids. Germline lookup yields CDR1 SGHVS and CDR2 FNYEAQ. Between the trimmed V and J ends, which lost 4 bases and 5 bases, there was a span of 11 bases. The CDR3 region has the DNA TGTGCCAGCAGCTCCCCGTTCGGGGAGACCCAGTACTTC. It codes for CASSSPFGETQYF.

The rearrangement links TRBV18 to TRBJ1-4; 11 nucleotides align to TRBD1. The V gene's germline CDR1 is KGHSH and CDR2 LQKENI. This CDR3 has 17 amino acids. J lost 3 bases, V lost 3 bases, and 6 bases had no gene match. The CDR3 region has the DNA TGTGCCAGCTCACCCCCTCAGGACAGGGGGCCTAATGAAAAACTGTTTTTT. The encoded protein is CASSPPQDRGPNEKLFF.

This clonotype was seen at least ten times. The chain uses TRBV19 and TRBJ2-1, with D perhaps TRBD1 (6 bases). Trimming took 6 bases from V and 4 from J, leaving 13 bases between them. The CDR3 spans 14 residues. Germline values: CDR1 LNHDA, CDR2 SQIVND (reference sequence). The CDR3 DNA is TGTGCCAGTAGCCCCAGGGGTTTGTACAATGAGCAGTTCTTC. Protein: CASSPRGLYNEQFF.

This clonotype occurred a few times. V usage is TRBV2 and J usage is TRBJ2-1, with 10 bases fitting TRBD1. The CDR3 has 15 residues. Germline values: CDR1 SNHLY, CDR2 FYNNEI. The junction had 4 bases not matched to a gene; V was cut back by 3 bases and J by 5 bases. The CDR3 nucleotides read TGTGCCAGCAGTGATGGGGACAGGGGAAACAATGAGCAGTTCTTC. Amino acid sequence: CASSDGDRGNNEQFF.

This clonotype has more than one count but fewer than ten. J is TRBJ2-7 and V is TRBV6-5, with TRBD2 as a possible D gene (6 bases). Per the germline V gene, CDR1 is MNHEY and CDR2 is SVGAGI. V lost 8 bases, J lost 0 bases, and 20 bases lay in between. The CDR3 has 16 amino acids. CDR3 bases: TGTGCCAGCGTTGTTGGCGGGGCACAGAGCTCCTACGAGCAGTACGTC. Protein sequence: CASVVGGAQSSYEQYV.

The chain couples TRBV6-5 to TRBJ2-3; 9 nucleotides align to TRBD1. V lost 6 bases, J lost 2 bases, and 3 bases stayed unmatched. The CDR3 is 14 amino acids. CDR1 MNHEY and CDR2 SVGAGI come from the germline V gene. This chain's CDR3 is CASRWTGDTDTQYF. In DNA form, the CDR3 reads TGTGCCAGCAGGTGGACAGGGGACACAGATACGCAGTATTTT.

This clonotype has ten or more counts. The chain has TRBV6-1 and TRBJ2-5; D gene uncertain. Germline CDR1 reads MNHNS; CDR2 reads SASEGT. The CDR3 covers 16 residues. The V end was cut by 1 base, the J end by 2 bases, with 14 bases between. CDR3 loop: CASSEGWAKWQETQYF. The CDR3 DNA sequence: TGTGCCAGCAGTGAAGGGTGGGCAAAGTGGCAAGAGACCCAGTACTTC.

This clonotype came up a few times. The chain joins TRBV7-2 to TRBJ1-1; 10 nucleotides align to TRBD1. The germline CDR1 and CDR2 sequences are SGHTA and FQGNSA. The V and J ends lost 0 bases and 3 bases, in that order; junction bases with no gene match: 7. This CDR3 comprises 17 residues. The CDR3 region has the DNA TGTGCCAGCAGCTTAGCCCCGGGACAGGGGTGGTACACTGAAGCTTTCTTT. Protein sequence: CASSLAPGQGWYTEAFF. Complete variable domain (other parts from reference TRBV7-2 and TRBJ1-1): GAGVSQSPSNKVTEKGKDVELRCDPISGHTALYWYRQSLGQGLEFLIYFQGNSAPDKSGLPSDRFSAERTGGSVSTLTIQRTQQEDSAVYLCASSLAPGQGWYTEAFFGQGTRLTVV.

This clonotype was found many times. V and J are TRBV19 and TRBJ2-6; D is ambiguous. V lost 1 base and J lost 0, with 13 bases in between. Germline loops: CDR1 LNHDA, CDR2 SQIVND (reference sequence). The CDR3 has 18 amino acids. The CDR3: CASSIVRVSFSGANVLTF. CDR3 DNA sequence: TGTGCCAGTAGTATAGTAAGAGTCAGTTTCTCTGGGGCCAACGTCCTGACTTTC.

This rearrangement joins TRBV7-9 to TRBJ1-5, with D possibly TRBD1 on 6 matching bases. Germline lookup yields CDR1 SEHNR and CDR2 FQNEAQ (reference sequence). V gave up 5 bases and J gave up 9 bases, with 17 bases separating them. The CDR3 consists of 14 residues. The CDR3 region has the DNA TGTGCCAGCAGCGGGGCAGGGGTCGGTCGGCCCCAGCATTTT. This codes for CASSGAGVGRPQHF.

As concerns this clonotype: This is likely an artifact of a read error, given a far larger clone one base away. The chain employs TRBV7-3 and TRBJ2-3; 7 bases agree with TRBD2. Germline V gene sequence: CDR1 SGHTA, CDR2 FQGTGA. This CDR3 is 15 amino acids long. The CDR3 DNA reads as TGTGCCAGCAGCCCCGGGACTACTAGCACAGATACGCACTATTTT. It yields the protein CASSPGTTSTDTHYF.

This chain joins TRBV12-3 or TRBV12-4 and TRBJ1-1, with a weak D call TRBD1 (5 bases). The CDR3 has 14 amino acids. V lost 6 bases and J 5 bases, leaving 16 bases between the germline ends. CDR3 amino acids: CASSGHGPGTEAFF. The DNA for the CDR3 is TGTGCCAGCAGCGGACACGGGCCTGGGACTGAAGCTTTCTTT.

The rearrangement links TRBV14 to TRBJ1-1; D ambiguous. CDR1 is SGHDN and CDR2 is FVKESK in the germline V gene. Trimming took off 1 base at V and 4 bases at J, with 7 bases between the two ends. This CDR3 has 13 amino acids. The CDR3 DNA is TGTGCCAGCAGCCAAGCACGGACCACTGAAGCTTTCTTT. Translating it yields CASSQARTTEAFF.

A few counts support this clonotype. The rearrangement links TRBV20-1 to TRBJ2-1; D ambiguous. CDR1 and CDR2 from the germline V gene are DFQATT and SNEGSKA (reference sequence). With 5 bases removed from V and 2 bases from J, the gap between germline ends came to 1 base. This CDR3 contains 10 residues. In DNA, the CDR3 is TGCAGTGCTCCCTACAATGAGCAGTTCTTC. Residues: CSAPYNEQFF.